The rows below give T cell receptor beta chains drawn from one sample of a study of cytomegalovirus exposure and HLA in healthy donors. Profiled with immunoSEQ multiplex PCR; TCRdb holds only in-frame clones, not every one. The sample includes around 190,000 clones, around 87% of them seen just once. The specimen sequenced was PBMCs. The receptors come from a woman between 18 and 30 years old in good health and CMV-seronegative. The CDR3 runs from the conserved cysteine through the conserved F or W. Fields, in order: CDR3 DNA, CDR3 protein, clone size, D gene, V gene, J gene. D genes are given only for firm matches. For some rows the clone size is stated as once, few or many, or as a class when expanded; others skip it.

TGTGCCACCGTGGGAGCTAGCGGGAGACGGATTAATACGCAGTATTTT,CATVGASGRRINTQYF,.,TRBD2,TRBV2,TRBJ2-3
TGTGCCAGCAGTCGACAGGGCGCCCGGGGGACTGAAGCTTTCTTT,CASSRQGARGTEAFF,.,TRBD1,TRBV5-6,TRBJ1-1
TGTGCCAGCTCTAGCGTCGGCAATGAGCAGTTCTTC,CASSSVGNEQFF,.,.,TRBV6-5,TRBJ2-1
TGCGCCAGCAGCCAATGGAAGGGGAACTACGAGCAGTACTTC,CASSQWKGNYEQYF,.,.,TRBV4-3,TRBJ2-7
TGCGCCAGCAGCCAAGATCACGCAGGCATCAAGACGCAGTATTTT,CASSQDHAGIKTQYF,.,.,TRBV4-1,TRBJ2-3
TGCGCCAGCAGCCACCCGGGACATACCTACGAGCAGTACTTC,CASSHPGHTYEQYF,.,.,TRBV4-1,TRBJ2-7
TGTGCCAGCAGTACACACAGGGATTCACCCCTCCACTTT,CASSTHRDSPLHF,.,.,TRBV28,TRBJ1-6
TGTGCCTGGAGTTCTAACCTCCAAGAGACCCAGTACTTC,CAWSSNLQETQYF,.,.,TRBV30,TRBJ2-5
TGCGCCAGCAGTCGGACTAGCGGGGGGGAGGGGAGCACAGATACGCAGTATTTT,CASSRTSGGEGSTDTQYF,few,TRBD2,TRBV10-2,TRBJ2-3
TGTGCCAGCAGCCCTGGACTAGCGGCCTACGAGCAGTACTTC,CASSPGLAAYEQYF,.,TRBD2,TRBV5-4,TRBJ2-7
TGTGCCAGCAGTGAAGGGGGTACTAGCGGGAGTTACGAGACCCAGTACTTC,CASSEGGTSGSYETQYF,.,TRBD2,TRBV2,TRBJ2-5
TGTGCCTTTGGGGAGGGGCGTGGCACCGGGGAGCTGTTTTTT,CAFGEGRGTGELFF,.,TRBD2,TRBV7-9,TRBJ2-2
TGTGCCAGCAGCTCACTAGCGGGGGTATACAATGAGCAGTTCTTC,CASSSLAGVYNEQFF,once,TRBD2,TRBV2,TRBJ2-1
TGTGCCAGCAAGGGAGCGGAGACAGGGGTCACTGAAGCTTTCTTT,CASKGAETGVTEAFF,.,TRBD1,TRBV7-6,TRBJ1-1
TGCGCCAGCAGCTACATCCCGTCCACTGAAGCTTTCTTT,CASSYIPSTEAFF,few,.,TRBV4-3,TRBJ1-1
TGTGCCAGCAGTGCTCAGGGGGACGAGCAGTACTTC,CASSAQGDEQYF,.,TRBD1,TRBV6-1,TRBJ2-7
TGTGCCTGGGTCGACTCCGGGACAGGGAATTCACCCCTCCACTTT,CAWVDSGTGNSPLHF,.,TRBD1,TRBV30,TRBJ1-6
TGTGCCACCAGCTCTGACAGGGATACTGAAGCTTTCTTT,CATSSDRDTEAFF,.,TRBD1,TRBV15,TRBJ1-1
TGTGCCAGCAGGACACAGGTTAATAGCAATCAGCCCCAGCATTTT,CASRTQVNSNQPQHF,.,.,TRBV6-1,TRBJ1-5
TGTGCCAGCAGCTTAGCTCTGGGGAGGAATTCACCCCTCCACTTT,CASSLALGRNSPLHF,few,.,TRBV7-9,TRBJ1-6
TGCGCCAGCAGCCAAGATCCCCCGGGAACTGGGGCTTTCTTT,CASSQDPPGTGAFF,.,.,TRBV4-1,TRBJ1-1
TGTGCCAGCAGTTCACCGAGACTAGGGGTTTACGAGCAGTACTTC,CASSSPRLGVYEQYF,.,.,TRBV27,TRBJ2-7
TGTGCCAGCAGCTTAGGCGCAGGGGGACGCACAGATACGCAGTATTTT,CASSLGAGGRTDTQYF,once,TRBD1,TRBV7-8,TRBJ2-3
TGCGCCAGCAGCCCACGGGGAGGGGGGGGAGAGCAGTACTTC,CASSPRGGGGEQYF,.,.,TRBV4-1,TRBJ2-7
TGTGCCAGCAGTTCCCCGAGGGCTGCTAATGAAAAACTGTTTTTT,CASSSPRAANEKLFF,.,.,TRBV28,TRBJ1-4
TGTGCCAGTAGCCCAGGGGGCGCCTACAATGAGCAGTTCTTC,CASSPGGAYNEQFF,.,TRBD1,TRBV19,TRBJ2-1
TGCGCCAGCAGCCAAGCCCTAGACGCTTACTACGAGCAGTACTTC,CASSQALDAYYEQYF,.,.,TRBV4-1,TRBJ2-7
TGTGCCAGCAGCTTAGGTAATGGCAGGGGGGATCAGCCCCAGCATTTT,CASSLGNGRGDQPQHF,.,TRBD1,TRBV7-9,TRBJ1-5